Below, one T cell receptor beta chain is given with its context. Its antigen remains unknown. The data belong to a study of shared clonotypes between healthy human individuals. V lost 8 bases to trimming and J lost 1 base; unmatched junction nucleotides: 9. Per the germline V gene, CDR1 is SGHTA and CDR2 is FQGNSA. This CDR3 has 17 residues. Study-wide results and limits: Sharing across four donors was highest in naive CD4 (around 5%) and lowest in memory CD8 (roughly 0.4%).

At deep level, the assay was performed. An even split of each subset's genomic DNA across several immunoSEQ plates was performed. Data came from immunoSEQ multiplex PCR; TCRdb stores just in-frame clones and leaves some out. In the table there are roughly 2 million clones, about 95% of which are singletons. The receptor's source is a man between 18 and 29 years old in good health. Input material: naive CD4+ T cells sorted from blood. Subset described: CD45RA+ positively selected. The chain joins TRBV7-2 to TRBJ2-6, with 9 bases matching TRBD1. The CDR3 bases are TGTGCCAGCGCCCCCCGGGACAGGGTTTCTGGGGCCAACGTCCTGACTTTC. The encoded protein is CASAPRDRVSGANVLTF. Supplemented by reference TRBV7-2 and TRBJ2-6, the full variable domain reads GAGVSQSPSNKVTEKGKDVELRCDPISGHTALYWYRQSLGQGLEFLIYFQGNSAPDKSGLPSDRFSAERTGGSVSTLTIQRTQQEDSAVYLCASAPRDRVSGANVLTFGAGSRLTVL.